The clone carrying this TCR beta chain has only one observation. The table came from immunoSEQ multiplex PCR; TCRdb's copy has only in-frame clones and leaves some out. The table has roughly 380,000 clones, more than 75% seen once; the top ten hold approximately 1.3%. This sample stems from a study of blood T cell repertoires in COVID-19. The sequencing sample was made of PBMCs or T cells enriched from blood (not recorded which). This clonotype was sampled from a man aged 25-45 years who had recovered from COVID-19.

CDR3 amino acids: CASSASRVFSGNTIYF. The CDR3 bases are TGCGCCAGCAGTGCGTCCAGGGTTTTCTCTGGAAACACCATATATTTT. The chain recombines TRBV10-2 with TRBJ1-3; D possibly corresponds to TRBD1 (5 bases). V was pared by 4 bases and J by 0 bases, with 13 bases between. This CDR3 spans 16 amino acids. The germline V gene encodes CDR1 WSHSY and CDR2 SAAADI.